Below, 9 T cell receptor beta chains from the same sample are listed, as sequenced in a study of T cells in Graves' hyperthyroidism and ophthalmopathy. Amplified TCR beta CDR3 regions came from RNA transcripts. In the first-round RT-PCR of the TCR CDR3, the HTBI primer set was used. Using its own MiXCR run on the multiplex PCR reads, TCRdb lists one record per CDR3 protein. The sample has hundreds of thousands of distinct CDR3 sequences, about 19% seen once. Sequencing was carried out using blood. These receptors were taken from a woman between 45 and 65 years old with Graves' hyperthyroidism that later progressed to Graves' ophthalmopathy.

This clonotype was picked up many times. The V gene is TRBV12-3 or TRBV12-4, the J gene TRBJ2-1; D may be TRBD1 (5 bases). The CDR3 sequence is 15 residues long. Trimming removed 7 bases at V and 2 bases at J, with 15 bases between. The CDR3 here is CASTIGHAAYNEQFF. The CDR3 nucleotides read TGTGCCAGCACCATTGGACACGCTGCCTACAATGAGCAGTTCTTC.

This clonotype occurred many times. V usage is TRBV27 and J usage is TRBJ1-1; D not certain. Trimming cost V 3 bases and J 4 bases, with 6 bases left between them. CDR3 size: 12 residues. The germline gives CDR1 MNHEY, CDR2 SMNVEV (reference sequence). CDR3 amino acids: CASSFQATEAFF. In DNA, the CDR3 is TGTGCCAGCAGTTTCCAAGCCACTGAAGCTTTCTTT.

This clonotype was observed a handful of times. The V call is TRBV6-1, the J call TRBJ2-7; D call uncertain. V was trimmed by 0 bases and J by 2 bases, leaving 11 bases between them. The CDR3 has 15 amino acids. The germline gives CDR1 MNHNS, CDR2 SASEGT. CDR3 coding DNA: TGTGCCAGCAGTGAAGCTCCCTGGGCTCCCTACGAGCAGTACTTC. This gives the protein CASSEAPWAPYEQYF.

This clonotype was counted ten times or more. The J gene is TRBJ2-7, the V gene TRBV20-1, with TRBD1 matching over 9 bases. V shed 6 bases, J shed 0 bases, and the junction held 6 bases outside the gene matches. The CDR3 contains 14 residues. The V gene's germline CDR1 is DFQATT and CDR2 SNEGSKA (reference sequence). CDR3 nucleotide sequence: TGCAGTGCAATCCGGGACAGGGACTCCTACGAGCAGTACTTC. Residues: CSAIRDRDSYEQYF.

This clonotype appeared many times. The chain's CDR3 is CACRPGQGLNTEAFF. The DNA for the CDR3 is TGTGCCTGCAGACCGGGACAGGGGTTGAACACTGAAGCTTTCTTT. The chain recombines TRBV30 with TRBJ1-1, with 10 bases aligning to TRBD1. CDR3 length equals 15 residues. The trim removed 6 bases at V and 0 bases at J, leaving 7 bases unmatched. In germline, CDR1 is GTSNPN, CDR2 SVGIG (reference sequence).

This clonotype was counted at least ten times. The rearrangement joins TRBV12-5 to TRBJ2-3; TRBD2 might be the D (5 bases). The germline gives CDR1 LGHNT, CDR2 FRNRAP. The V end was cut by 6 bases, the J end by 2 bases, with 12 bases between. This CDR3 has 14 residues. CDR3 region: CASGHGLTTDTQYF. CDR3 nucleotide sequence: TGTGCTAGTGGCCACGGACTTACCACAGATACGCAGTATTTT.

The genes are TRBV5-1 and TRBJ1-2; 9 bases map to TRBD1. Germline V CDR1 and CDR2: SGHRS, YFSETQ. The CDR3 is 17 amino acids. Unmatched junction bases numbered 18, after V lost 4 bases and J lost 8 bases. The CDR3, as DNA: TGCGCCAGCAGCGGATTACCGGGACAGGGATCCTCGGGGGGCTACACCTTC. The encoded protein is CASSGLPGQGSSGGYTF.

The chain carries TRBV19 and TRBJ1-5, with D possibly being TRBD1 (6 bases). Germline CDR1 and CDR2: LNHDA and SQIVND (reference sequence). Trimming removed 6 bases from V and 4 bases from J, with 13 bases in between. The CDR3 has 14 amino acids. The CDR3 sequence is CASSYGQLNQPQHF. CDR3 bases: TGTGCCAGTAGCTACGGACAGTTAAATCAGCCCCAGCATTTT.

This clonotype was found a few times. This chain joins TRBV12-3 or TRBV12-4 and TRBJ2-5; the D gene is possibly TRBD1 (5 bases). Trimming removed 5 bases from V and 1 base from J, with 14 bases in between. The CDR3 spans 15 residues. CDR3 region: CASSQETETQETQYF. The CDR3 bases are TGTGCCAGCAGTCAGGAGACAGAAACCCAAGAGACCCAGTACTTC.